These 20 T cell receptor beta chains were sequenced from one sample in a study of T-cell reconstitution after alpha-beta-depleted transplantation in children. This sample's TCRbeta library carried unique molecular identifier barcodes. TCRdb recomputed calls from the PCR reads with MiXCR, one row per CDR3 protein. The profile shows about 460,000 distinct CDR3 sequences, roughly a tenth of them singletons. Source: PBMCs, taken before TCRalphabeta/CD19-depleted stem cell transplant. The receptors shown here come from a child aged 2-15 years with inherited bone marrow failure, due to receive a stem cell transplant.

At least ten counts were recorded for this clonotype. V usage is TRBV6-1 and J usage is TRBJ2-5; D perhaps matches TRBD2 (6 bases). Germline CDR1 and CDR2: MNHNS and SASEGT. The CDR3 has 15 amino acids. Trimming stripped 6 bases from V and 2 bases from J, with 16 bases between. CDR3 amino acids: CASRRTGTAQETQYF. CDR3 in DNA: TGTGCCAGCAGAAGAACCGGGACTGCGCAAGAGACCCAGTACTTC.

This clonotype appeared a few times. The V call is TRBV6-2 or TRBV6-3, the J call TRBJ1-5; D might be TRBD1 (6 bases). Germline values: CDR1 MNHEY, CDR2 SVGEGT. The CDR3 is 17 residues long. V lost 5 bases to trimming and J lost 5 bases, with 22 bases between them. CDR3 DNA: TGTGCCAGCAGTACTCATCGGGGGGGCCCTACCGATCAGCCCCAGCATTTT. Its translation is CASSTHRGGPTDQPQHF.

This clonotype showed up many times. The chain uses TRBV29-1 and TRBJ2-7; D may be TRBD1 (6 bases). V was pared by 0 bases and J by 3 bases, with 9 bases between. Germline V gene lookup returns CDR1 SQVTM and CDR2 ANQGSEA. The CDR3 runs 13 residues. Here the CDR3 DNA reads TGCAGCGTTGAAGACAGGGGTAACTACGAGCAGTACTTC. Its translation is CSVEDRGNYEQYF.

The sample holds a few counts of this clonotype. The chain is built from TRBV20-1 and TRBJ2-6, with D perhaps given as TRBD1 or TRBD2 (5 bases each). The V end was cut by 4 bases, the J end by 0 bases, with 16 bases between. CDR1 and CDR2 (germline): DFQATT, SNEGSKA (reference sequence). The CDR3 consists of 17 residues. CDR3 protein: CSATTGREISGANVLTF. The CDR3 DNA reads as TGCAGTGCTACAACGGGACGAGAAATCTCTGGGGCCAACGTCCTGACTTTC.

This clonotype showed up many times. The V gene is TRBV25-1, the J gene TRBJ1-5; 8 bases match TRBD1. CDR1 is MGHDK, CDR2 SYGVNS, per germline. The CDR3 is 15 residues long. J gave up 7 bases and V 4 bases, and 9 bases lay outside the gene matches. The DNA of the CDR3 is TGTGCCAGCAGTGTACGACAGGGGACCGGACAGCCCCAGCATTTT. Protein product: CASSVRQGTGQPQHF.

This clonotype showed up many times. The chain recombines TRBV5-8 with TRBJ2-7; D is unresolved. This CDR3 spans 13 amino acids. V lost 2 bases and J lost 0, with 6 bases in between. Looked up from germline, CDR1 is SGHTS and CDR2 is YDEGEE. CDR3 amino acids: CASSFPTSYEQYF. DNA for the CDR3: TGTGCCAGCAGCTTTCCAACCTCCTACGAGCAGTACTTC.

Turning to this clonotype: With a much larger clone just one base away, this may be a read error. The CDR3 DNA sequence: TGTGCCAGCAGACTACTAGCTTCGACAGATACGCAGTATTTT. Translated: CASRLLASTDTQYF. The rearrangement uses TRBV6-2 or TRBV6-3 and TRBJ2-3; D may be TRBD2 (6 bases). The germline CDR1 and CDR2 sequences are MNHEY and SVGEGT. Trimming pared 6 bases from V and 3 bases from J, leaving 13 bases between. CDR3 length equals 14 residues.

This clonotype was detected many times. The chain is built from TRBV12-3 or TRBV12-4 and TRBJ2-7; TRBD2 aligns across 9 bases. This CDR3 has 18 residues. V lost 3 bases and J lost 4; bases outside the gene matches: 16. CDR3 region: CASSLNSPWAGGGYEQYF. In DNA, the CDR3 is TGTGCCAGCAGTTTGAACAGCCCCTGGGCGGGAGGGGGGTACGAGCAGTACTTC.

This clonotype was counted at least ten times. This chain joins TRBV27 and TRBJ2-1; 9 bases agree with TRBD2. The length of the CDR3 is 15 residues. J lost 8 bases, V lost 0 bases, and 5 bases had no gene match. Looked up from germline, CDR1 is MNHEY and CDR2 is SMNVEV (reference sequence). The CDR3 is CASSLSLAGLDEQFF. The CDR3 region has the DNA TGTGCCAGCAGTTTATCACTAGCGGGTCTGGATGAGCAGTTCTTC.

This clonotype was counted between two and nine times. The V call is TRBV12-3 or TRBV12-4, the J call TRBJ2-5; weak D call: TRBD1 (6 bases). The CDR3 is 15 residues long. V was shortened by 6 bases and J by 3 bases, with 17 bases between the two germline ends. For the CDR3, the DNA is TGTGCCAGCAGCCCTCCGGGACACCAAGAAGAGACCCAGTACTTC. Translating gives CASSPPGHQEETQYF.

This clonotype was detected a few times. The V call is TRBV10-3, the J call TRBJ2-1; D gene unclear. CDR3 length: 15 amino acids. The ends were cut back, 6 bases at V and 6 bases at J, with 18 bases in the middle. Germline V gene lookup returns CDR1 ENHRY and CDR2 SYGVKD. DNA of the CDR3: TGTGCCATCAGCCCGGAGAAGGTCCGAGCCAATGAGCAGTTCTTC. This codes for CAISPEKVRANEQFF.

This clonotype was detected ten times or more. The chain couples TRBV4-3 to TRBJ2-1; possibly TRBD1 for D (5 bases). Trimming removed 4 bases from V and 8 bases from J, with 9 bases in between. This CDR3 is 12 amino acids long. Looked up from germline, CDR1 is LGHNA and CDR2 is YSLEER. CDR3 sequence: CASSLQGDEQFF. CDR3 nucleotide sequence: TGCGCCAGCAGCCTACAAGGGGATGAGCAGTTCTTC.

Many counts were recorded for this clonotype. The genes are TRBV7-2 and TRBJ1-5; 7 bases line up with TRBD1. The CDR3 runs to 14 residues. Germline values: CDR1 SGHTA, CDR2 FQGNSA. J gave up 5 bases and V 5 bases, and 6 bases lay outside the gene matches. The CDR3 DNA sequence: TGTGCCAGCAGCATAACAGGGGCCCATCAGCCCCAGCATTTT. It encodes CASSITGAHQPQHF.

This clonotype was observed many times. The CDR3 region is CASSRTGTSGIGTDTQYF. The CDR3 DNA reads TGCGCCAGCAGCCGCACAGGGACTAGCGGGATAGGAACAGATACGCAGTATTTT. V gene TRBV5-1 combines with J gene TRBJ2-3; TRBD2 matches 13 bases. V dropped 4 bases and J dropped 3; count of bases not matched to a gene: 11. The CDR3 loop spans 18 amino acids. Germline CDR1 and CDR2: SGHRS and YFSETQ.

Turning to this clonotype: A read error may be the cause here, since a much bigger clone is one base away. The chain combines TRBV29-1 with TRBJ2-5; no firm D call. The germline V gene has CDR1 SQVTM and CDR2 ANQGSEA. Between the trimmed V and J ends, which lost 1 base and 5 bases, there was a span of 11 bases. The CDR3 contains 13 residues. DNA of the CDR3: TGCAGCGTTGAAGCTATTGGGGATGAGACCCAGTACTTC. It translates to CSVEAIGDETQYF.

This clonotype showed up many times. The chain links TRBV12-3 or TRBV12-4 to TRBJ1-5; 7 positions agree with TRBD1. This CDR3 has 15 amino acids. Germline trimming cut 6 bases from V and 7 bases from J; bases unmatched to any gene: 12. The CDR3 region has the DNA TGTGCCAGCAGCCATAACAGGGGAAGGGACCAGCCCCAGCATTTT. This translates into CASSHNRGRDQPQHF.

This clonotype was seen many times. Mismatch with germline at one junction end may stem from a read error. This sequence joins TRBV12-3 or TRBV12-4 and TRBJ2-1; 8 nucleotides align to TRBD2. CDR3 size: 15 residues. CDR3 in amino acids: CACRMGTSSYNEQFF. The CDR3 nucleotides are TGTGCCTGCAGAATGGGGACTAGCTCCTACAATGAGCAGTTCTTC.

This clonotype was found many times. The V and J genes are TRBV6-5 and TRBJ1-2; possible D gene TRBD1, 5 bases. Germline V lookup: CDR1 MNHEY, CDR2 SVGAGI. V dropped 1 base and J dropped 0 bases, with 9 bases sitting between them. This CDR3 has 15 residues. DNA for the CDR3: TGTGCCAGCAGTTACTGGGACGGCGCTAACTATGGCTACACCTTC. This sequence encodes CASSYWDGANYGYTF.

This clonotype has at least ten counts. This chain joins TRBV29-1 and TRBJ2-3, with 10 nucleotides matching TRBD2. The CDR3 runs to 15 residues. J lost 4 bases, V lost 4 bases, and 8 bases had no gene match. Germline V gene sequence: CDR1 SQVTM, CDR2 ANQGSEA. The DNA of the CDR3 is TGCAGCGTTGCGGCTAGCGGGAGCTGGGCAGATACGCAGTATTTT. Its translation is CSVAASGSWADTQYF.

At least ten counts were recorded for this clonotype. CDR3 nucleotides: TGTGCCAGCAGCGCACAGGGAGGGCTAAATGAAAAACTGTTTTTT. Translated, it gives CASSAQGGLNEKLFF. The genes are TRBV7-2 and TRBJ1-4, with D perhaps matching TRBD1 (6 bases). The ends were cut back, 5 bases at V and 5 bases at J, with 15 bases in the middle. In germline, CDR1 is SGHTA, CDR2 FQGNSA. This CDR3 is 15 amino acids long.